This TCR beta chain was documented in a study of human T cells and chemical hapten exposure. Study as a whole: Upper-back patch tests with 0.01% DPC were read at 6 days. Patients, mostly women, had alopecia areata, alopecia totalis or alopecia universalis. Per-sample TCR yields varied mainly from small pooled library volume differences.

CDR1 is KGHDR, CDR2 SFDVKD, per germline. V shed 4 bases, J shed 6 bases, and the junction held 6 bases outside the gene matches. The CDR3 runs to 15 residues. Time point specified: pre-sensitization, week 0. Treatment denoted: therapeutic diphenylcyclopropenone sensitization with weekly scalp DPC. The study's library attached unique molecular identifiers to single cDNA molecules. TCRdb re-derived calls from the RACE reads in MiXCR, one entry per CDR3 protein. The sample includes tens of thousands of distinct CDR3 sequences, 9.6% of them seen just once. The genes are TRBV24-1 and TRBJ1-5; the match to TRBD1 covers 9 bases. This clonotype was sampled from a woman between 35 and 50 years old with alopecia areata. Some clones in this sample may be carry-over from other donors' samples. The sample here was whole blood, taken in connection with sensitization to the hapten diphenylcyclopropenone (DPC). In DNA, the CDR3 is TGTGCCACCAGTGACGCCGGACAGGGGATTCAGCCCCAGCATTTT. Translation: CATSDAGQGIQPQHF.